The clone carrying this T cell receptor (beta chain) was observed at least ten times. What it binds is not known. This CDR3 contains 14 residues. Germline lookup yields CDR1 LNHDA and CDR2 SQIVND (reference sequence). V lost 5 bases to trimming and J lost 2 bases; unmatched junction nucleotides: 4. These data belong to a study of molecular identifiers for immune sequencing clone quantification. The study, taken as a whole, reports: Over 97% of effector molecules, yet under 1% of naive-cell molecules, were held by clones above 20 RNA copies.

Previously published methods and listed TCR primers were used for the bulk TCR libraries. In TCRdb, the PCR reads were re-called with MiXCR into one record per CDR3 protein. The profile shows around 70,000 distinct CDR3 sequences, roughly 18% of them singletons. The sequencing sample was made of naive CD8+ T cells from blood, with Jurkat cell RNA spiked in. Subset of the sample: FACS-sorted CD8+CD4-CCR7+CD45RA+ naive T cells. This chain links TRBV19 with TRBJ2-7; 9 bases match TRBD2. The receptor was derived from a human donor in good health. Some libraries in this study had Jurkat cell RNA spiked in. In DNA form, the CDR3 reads TGTGCCAGTAGTCCGGCGGGAGGGCCCTACGAGCAGTACTTC. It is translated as CASSPAGGPYEQYF.